Below are 14 T cell receptor beta chains sequenced from a single sample in a study of T cell repertoires in cytomegalovirus infection (dated by TCRdb to the late 2010s). The listed sequencing device is Illumina HiSeq 1500. TCRdb passed the public sequencing reads through fastp at Q25 and MiXCR, retaining productive beta sequences. Under each unique CDR3 protein, matching rows form one entry showing the most common genes and DNA. For this sample the table gives 900,000 to 950,000 distinct CDR3 sequences, of which under 40% were detected only once. Clones ranked in the top ten supply over 10% of the sample. No antigen is known for these receptors. The treatment or condition tag for this specimen amounts to: in vitro stimulation with specific CMV peptide epitopes to enrich CMV-specific T cells. The specimen comprised cultured CD8+ T cells from PBMCs, sampled from culture after CMV antigen stimulation. These receptors were taken from a human donor in good health (CMV status not recorded). Some clones in this sample may be carry-over from other donors' samples.

This clonotype was observed a handful of times. V gene TRBV4-1 combines with J gene TRBJ2-1, with TRBD2 matching over 8 bases. The germline V gene has CDR1 MGHRA and CDR2 YSYEKL. Germline trimming cut 4 bases from V and 6 bases from J; bases unmatched to any gene: 5. CDR3 length: 14 residues. CDR3 residues: CASSLSGALNEQFF. DNA of the CDR3: TGCGCCAGCAGCCTTAGCGGGGCCCTCAATGAGCAGTTCTTC.

The gene calls are TRBV6-5 and TRBJ1-1; 10 bases map to TRBD1. The germline CDR1 and CDR2 sequences are MNHEY and SVGAGI. Trimming removed 6 bases from V and 3 bases from J; junction bases left unmatched: 4. CDR3 size: 14 residues. The chain's CDR3 is CASRPGTGDTEAFF. CDR3 DNA sequence: TGTGCCAGCAGGCCTGGGACAGGGGACACTGAAGCTTTCTTT.

This clonotype was seen a few times. The chain links TRBV7-2 to TRBJ2-7; D tentatively fits TRBD1 or TRBD2 (5 bases each). V lost 5 bases and J lost 3, with 11 bases in between. CDR1 is SGHTA, CDR2 FQGNSA, per germline. CDR3 length equals 13 residues. The CDR3 sequence is CASSRDPSYEQYV. The CDR3 bases are TGTGCCAGCAGCAGGGACCCCAGCTACGAGCAGTACGTC.

The chain couples TRBV5-6 to TRBJ1-5; weak D call: TRBD1 (5 bases). Trimming stripped 4 bases from V and 5 bases from J, with 16 bases between. Germline CDR1 is SGHDT and CDR2 is YYEEEE. CDR3 length: 15 amino acids. The CDR3 DNA reads TGTGCCAGCAGCCCCGGGATGGGGGGTTATCAGCCCCAGCATTTT. Translation gives CASSPGMGGYQPQHF.

The chain carries TRBV15 and TRBJ1-2; possible D gene TRBD1, 6 bases. This CDR3 contains 16 residues. Germline loops: CDR1 LNHNV, CDR2 YYDKDF (reference sequence). The V and J ends lost 0 bases and 3 bases respectively, with 14 bases between them. The CDR3 reads CATSRELRDIDYGYTF. CDR3 in DNA: TGTGCCACCAGCAGAGAGCTCCGGGACATAGACTATGGCTACACCTTC.

This clonotype came up many times. The chain uses TRBV7-6 and TRBJ2-1; D uncertain. V was clipped by 3 bases and J by 1 base, with 19 bases between them. The CDR3 is made up of 18 amino acids. In germline, CDR1 is SGHVS, CDR2 FNYEAQ. The CDR3 spells CASSFLGLRYQSYNEQFF. The CDR3 nucleotides are TGTGCCAGCAGCTTCCTCGGGCTTAGGTATCAATCCTACAATGAGCAGTTCTTC.

This clonotype occurred a few times. V and J are TRBV19 and TRBJ2-1; D is undetermined. V lost 4 bases, J lost 2 bases, and 6 bases lay in between. Germline V lookup: CDR1 LNHDA, CDR2 SQIVND (reference sequence). The CDR3 loop spans 13 amino acids. The chain's CDR3 is CASSTDTYNEQFF. In DNA form, the CDR3 reads TGTGCCAGTAGTACCGACACCTACAATGAGCAGTTCTTC.

Many counts were recorded for this clonotype. The chain recombines TRBV7-2 with TRBJ1-4, with TRBD1 as a possible D gene (5 bases). The CDR3 length is 16 residues. Germline lookup yields CDR1 SGHTA and CDR2 FQGNSA. Trimming shortened V by 1 base and J by 6 bases, and 15 bases separated the two germline ends. The chain's CDR3 is CASSLEGLRGDEKLFF. The DNA for the CDR3 is TGTGCCAGCAGCTTAGAGGGCCTTAGGGGAGATGAAAAACTGTTTTTT. Using reference TRBV7-2 and TRBJ1-4 for the parts outside the CDR3, the full variable domain is GAGVSQSPSNKVTEKGKDVELRCDPISGHTALYWYRQSLGQGLEFLIYFQGNSAPDKSGLPSDRFSAERTGGSVSTLTIQRTQQEDSAVYLCASSLEGLRGDEKLFFGSGTQLSVL.

The V call is TRBV5-1, the J call TRBJ2-1, with D possibly matching TRBD2 (6 bases). The germline V gene has CDR1 SGHRS and CDR2 YFSETQ. CDR3 length: 14 residues. V was shortened by 4 bases and J by 8 bases, with 16 bases between the two germline ends. The CDR3 nucleotides read TGCGCCAGCAGCGCGGCCGGGGGTAGAGATGAGCAGTTCTTC. Translated, it gives CASSAAGGRDEQFF. Complete variable domain (other parts from reference TRBV5-1 and TRBJ2-1): KAGVTQTPRYLIKTRGQQVTLSCSPISGHRSVSWYQQTPGQGLQFLFEYFSETQRNKGNFPGRFSGRQFSNSRSEMNVSTLELGDSALYLCASSAAGGRDEQFFGPGTRLTVL.

J is TRBJ1-1 and V is TRBV6-6; D gene uncertain. This CDR3 is 14 amino acids long. Per the germline V gene, CDR1 is MNHNY and CDR2 is SVGAGI (reference sequence). V gave up 2 bases and J gave up 3 bases, with 10 bases separating them. The CDR3: CASSYGPGDTEAFF. In nucleotides, the CDR3 is TGTGCCAGCAGTTACGGTCCTGGGGACACTGAAGCTTTCTTT.

V usage is TRBV24-1 and J usage is TRBJ2-7, with 11 bases aligning to TRBD2. The CDR3 runs 18 residues. V dropped 3 bases and J dropped 3; count of bases not matched to a gene: 12. Germline V gives CDR1 KGHDR, CDR2 SFDVKD. DNA of the CDR3: TGTGCCACCAGTGATCGGGAGACTAGCGGGGCCGACATCTACGAGCAGTACTTC. Protein product: CATSDRETSGADIYEQYF.

V usage is TRBV27 and J usage is TRBJ1-2, with D unresolved. V lost 3 bases, J lost 2 bases, and 7 bases lay in between. The CDR3 contains 13 residues. Germline CDR1 MNHEY, CDR2 SMNVEV (reference sequence). CDR3 coding DNA: TGTGCCAGCAGTTTCCAGAGAAACTATGGCTACACCTTC. Amino acid sequence: CASSFQRNYGYTF.

V usage is TRBV4-3 and J usage is TRBJ2-2; 12 nucleotides match TRBD2. Germline assignment: CDR1 LGHNA and CDR2 YSLEER. V gave up 3 bases and J gave up 6 bases; unmatched junction bases: 8. This CDR3 has 17 residues. CDR3 DNA sequence: TGCGCCAGCAGCCACCCCGGGACTAGCGGGCCGGCCGGGGAGCTGTTTTTT. As protein: CASSHPGTSGPAGELFF.

This sequence joins TRBV12-3 or TRBV12-4 and TRBJ2-3; D remains ambiguous. Deletions cut 6 bases from V and 7 bases from J, with 8 bases between. The CDR3 totals 11 residues. CDR3 DNA: TGTGCCAGCAGAAAACTAAATACGCAGTATTTT. Translating gives CASRKLNTQYF.